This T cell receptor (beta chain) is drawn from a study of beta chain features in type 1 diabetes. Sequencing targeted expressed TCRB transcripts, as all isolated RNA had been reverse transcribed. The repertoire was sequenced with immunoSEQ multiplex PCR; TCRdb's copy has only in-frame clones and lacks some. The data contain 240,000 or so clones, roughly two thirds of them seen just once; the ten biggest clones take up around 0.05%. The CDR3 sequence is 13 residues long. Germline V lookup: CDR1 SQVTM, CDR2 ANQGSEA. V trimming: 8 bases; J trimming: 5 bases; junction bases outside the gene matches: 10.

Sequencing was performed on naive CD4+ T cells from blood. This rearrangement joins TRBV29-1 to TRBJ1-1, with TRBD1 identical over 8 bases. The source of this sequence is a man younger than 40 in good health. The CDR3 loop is CSFRTGFATEAFF. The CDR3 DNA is TGCAGCTTCCGGACAGGGTTTGCGACTGAAGCTTTCTTT.